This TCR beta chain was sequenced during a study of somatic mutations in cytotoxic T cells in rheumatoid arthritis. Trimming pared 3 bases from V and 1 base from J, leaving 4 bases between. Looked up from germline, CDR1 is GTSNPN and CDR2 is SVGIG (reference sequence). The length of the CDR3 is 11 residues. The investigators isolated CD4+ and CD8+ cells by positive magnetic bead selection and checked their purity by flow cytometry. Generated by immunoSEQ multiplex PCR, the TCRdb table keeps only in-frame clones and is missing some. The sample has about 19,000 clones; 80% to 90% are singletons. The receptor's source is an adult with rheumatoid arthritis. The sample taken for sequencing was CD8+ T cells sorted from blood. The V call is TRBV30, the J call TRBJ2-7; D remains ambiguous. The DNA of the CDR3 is TGTGCCTGGAGAAGGTCCTACGAGCAGTACTTC. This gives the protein CAWRRSYEQYF.